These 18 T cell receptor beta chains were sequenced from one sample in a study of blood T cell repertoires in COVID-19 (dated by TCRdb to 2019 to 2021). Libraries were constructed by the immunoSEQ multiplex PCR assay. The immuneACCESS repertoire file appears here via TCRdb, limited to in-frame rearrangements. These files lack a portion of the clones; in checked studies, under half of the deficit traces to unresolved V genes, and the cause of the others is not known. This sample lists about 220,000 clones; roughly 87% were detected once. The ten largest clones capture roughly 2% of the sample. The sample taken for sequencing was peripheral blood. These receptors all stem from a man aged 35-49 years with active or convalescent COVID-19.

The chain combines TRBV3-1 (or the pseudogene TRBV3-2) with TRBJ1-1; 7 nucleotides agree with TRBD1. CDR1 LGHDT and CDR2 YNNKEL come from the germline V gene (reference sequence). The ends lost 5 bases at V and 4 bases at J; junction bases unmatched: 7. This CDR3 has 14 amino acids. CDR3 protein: CASSLPGGFTEAFF. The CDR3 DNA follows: TGTGCCAGCAGCTTACCAGGGGGGTTCACTGAAGCTTTCTTT.

This CDR3 reads CASISRGLGSPLHF. CDR3 sequence (DNA): TGTGCCAGCATCTCGAGGGGGCTCGGCTCACCCCTCCACTTT. The rearrangement joins TRBV6-5 to TRBJ1-6, with 7 positions matching TRBD1. With V trimmed by 7 bases and J by 10 bases, 10 bases remained unmatched. Per the germline V gene, CDR1 is MNHEY and CDR2 is SVGAGI. This CDR3 comprises 14 residues.

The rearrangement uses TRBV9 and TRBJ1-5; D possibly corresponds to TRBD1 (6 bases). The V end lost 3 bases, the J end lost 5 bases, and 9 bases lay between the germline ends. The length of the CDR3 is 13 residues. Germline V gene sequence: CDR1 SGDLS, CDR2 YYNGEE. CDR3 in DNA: TGTGCCAGCAGCGGGGCAGGGGATCAGCCCCAGCATTTT. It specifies CASSGAGDQPQHF.

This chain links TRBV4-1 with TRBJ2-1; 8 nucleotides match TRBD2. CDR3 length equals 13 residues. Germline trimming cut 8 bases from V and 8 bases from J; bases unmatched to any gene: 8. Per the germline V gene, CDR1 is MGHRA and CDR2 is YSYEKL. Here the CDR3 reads CASGMGLVDEQFF. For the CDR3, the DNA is TGCGCCAGCGGAATGGGACTAGTGGATGAGCAGTTCTTC.

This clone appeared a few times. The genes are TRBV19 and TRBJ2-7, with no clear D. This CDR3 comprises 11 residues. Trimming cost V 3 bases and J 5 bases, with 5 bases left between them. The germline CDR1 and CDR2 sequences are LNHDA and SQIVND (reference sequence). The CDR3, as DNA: TGTGCCAGTAGTATTTCCAACGAGCAGTACTTC. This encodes CASSISNEQYF.

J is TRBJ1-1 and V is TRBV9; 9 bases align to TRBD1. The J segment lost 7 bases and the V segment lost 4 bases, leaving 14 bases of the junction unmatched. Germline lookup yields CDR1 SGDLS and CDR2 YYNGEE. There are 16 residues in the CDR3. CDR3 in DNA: TGTGCCAGCAGCCCCCGGGACAGGGTGATTTCTGGTGAAGCTTTCTTT. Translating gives CASSPRDRVISGEAFF.

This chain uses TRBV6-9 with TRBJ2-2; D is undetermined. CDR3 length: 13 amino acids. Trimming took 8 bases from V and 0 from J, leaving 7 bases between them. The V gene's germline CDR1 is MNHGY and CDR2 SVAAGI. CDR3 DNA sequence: TGTGCCAGCCCTCTACCGAACACCGGGGAGCTGTTTTTT. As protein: CASPLPNTGELFF.

The CDR3 loop is CASSLSGNTEAFF. The CDR3 nucleotides are TGTGCCAGCAGTCTCTCAGGGAACACTGAAGCTTTCTTT. The rearrangement joins TRBV28 to TRBJ1-1, with D uncertain. Deletions cut 5 bases from V and 1 base from J, with 8 bases between. The CDR3 runs 13 residues. Germline-derived CDR1 and CDR2 are MDHEN and SYDVKM.

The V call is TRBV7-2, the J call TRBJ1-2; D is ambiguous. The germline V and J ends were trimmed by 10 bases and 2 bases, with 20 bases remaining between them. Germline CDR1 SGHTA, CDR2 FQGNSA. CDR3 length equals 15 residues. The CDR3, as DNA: TGTGCCACCAAAATTGGAGGGAACCGGAACTATGGCTACACCTTC. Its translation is CATKIGGNRNYGYTF.

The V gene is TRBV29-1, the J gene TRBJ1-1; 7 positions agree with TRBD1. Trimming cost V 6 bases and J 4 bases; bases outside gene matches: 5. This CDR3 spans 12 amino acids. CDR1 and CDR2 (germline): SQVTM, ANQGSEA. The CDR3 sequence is CSVGQVVTEAFF. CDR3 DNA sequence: TGCAGCGTCGGACAGGTCGTCACTGAAGCTTTCTTT.

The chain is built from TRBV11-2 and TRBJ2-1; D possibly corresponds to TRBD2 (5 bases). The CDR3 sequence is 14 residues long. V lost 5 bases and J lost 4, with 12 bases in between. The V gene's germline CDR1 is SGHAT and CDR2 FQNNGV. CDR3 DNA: TGTGCCAGCAGCAGCTGGACGGGGTACAATGAGCAGTTCTTC. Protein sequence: CASSSWTGYNEQFF.

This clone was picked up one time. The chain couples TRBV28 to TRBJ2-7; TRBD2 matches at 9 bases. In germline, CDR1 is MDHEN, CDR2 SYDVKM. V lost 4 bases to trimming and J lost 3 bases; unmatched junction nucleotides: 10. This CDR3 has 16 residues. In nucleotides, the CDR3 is TGTGCCAGCAGTTCATTAAGCGGGGGGTCAGGCTACGAGCAGTACTTC. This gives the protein CASSSLSGGSGYEQYF.

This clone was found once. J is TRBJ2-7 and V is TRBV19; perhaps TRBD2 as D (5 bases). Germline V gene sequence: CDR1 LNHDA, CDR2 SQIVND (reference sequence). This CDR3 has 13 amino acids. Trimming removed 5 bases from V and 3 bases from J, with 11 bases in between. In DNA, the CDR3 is TGTGCCAGTAGTGCCGGGATCAACTACGAGCAGTACTTC. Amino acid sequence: CASSAGINYEQYF.

CDR3 sequence (DNA): TGTGCCAGCTCACCGAGGGACAATCCCCCTTACAATGAGCAGTTCTTC. Translating it yields CASSPRDNPPYNEQFF. This rearrangement joins TRBV18 to TRBJ2-1, with a weak D call TRBD1 (6 bases). V shed 3 bases and J shed 4 bases, with 16 bases lying between them. In germline, CDR1 is KGHSH, CDR2 LQKENI. The length of the CDR3 is 16 residues.

The CDR3 coding sequence is TGTGCCAGCAGGAGAGACAGGGCAAACGAGCAGTACTTC. Translated, it gives CASRRDRANEQYF. The rearrangement uses TRBV27 and TRBJ2-7; 7 bases are a match to TRBD1. V trimming: 6 bases; J trimming: 5 bases; junction bases outside the gene matches: 7. Germline CDR1 is MNHEY and CDR2 is SMNVEV (reference sequence). This CDR3 is 13 amino acids long.

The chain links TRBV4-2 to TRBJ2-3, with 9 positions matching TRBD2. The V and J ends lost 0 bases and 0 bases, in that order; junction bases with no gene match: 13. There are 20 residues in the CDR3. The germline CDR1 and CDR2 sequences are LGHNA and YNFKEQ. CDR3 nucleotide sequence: TGTGCCAGCAGCCAAGATGTTGGGACTAGCTATCCCGCTAGCACAGATACGCAGTATTTT. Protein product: CASSQDVGTSYPASTDTQYF.

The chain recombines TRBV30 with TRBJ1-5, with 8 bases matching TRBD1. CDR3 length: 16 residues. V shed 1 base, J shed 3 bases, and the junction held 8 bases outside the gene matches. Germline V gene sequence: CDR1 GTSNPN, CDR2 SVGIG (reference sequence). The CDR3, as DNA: TGTGCCTGGAGTGATATGACAGGGGCGTTCAATCAGCCCCAGCATTTT. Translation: CAWSDMTGAFNQPQHF.

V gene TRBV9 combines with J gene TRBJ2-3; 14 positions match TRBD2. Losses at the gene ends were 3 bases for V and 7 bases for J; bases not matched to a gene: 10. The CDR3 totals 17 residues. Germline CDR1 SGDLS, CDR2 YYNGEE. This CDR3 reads CASSGLLGTSGGNTQYF. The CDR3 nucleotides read TGTGCCAGCAGCGGTCTCCTAGGGACTAGCGGGGGCAATACGCAGTATTTT.